The 12 T cell receptor beta chains in this list originate from one sample, sequenced in a study of blood T cells in healthy people across ages. The second PCR ran roughly 6 to 11 cycles with a sample-barcoded 5' primer and J-beta primers. MiXCR, run by TCRdb on the 5' RACE reads, gives a single entry per CDR3 protein. Among about 780,000 distinct CDR3 sequences, about half were seen once, and the ten largest hold about a sixth. The source material was blood. The source of these receptors is an elderly man in good health.

The CDR3 region has the DNA TGTGCCAGCAATAGCGGAACCTACAATGAGCAGTTCTTC. It specifies CASNSGTYNEQFF. This chain uses TRBV2 with TRBJ2-1; possible D gene TRBD2, 6 bases. The CDR3 consists of 13 residues. V lost 7 bases to trimming and J lost 2 bases, with 9 bases between them. Germline-derived CDR1 and CDR2 are SNHLY and FYNNEI. The variable domain in full, completed from reference TRBV2 and TRBJ2-1, reads EPEVTQTPSHQVTQMGQEVILRCVPISNHLYFYWYRQILGQKVEFLVSFYNNEISEKSEIFDDQFSVERPDGSNFTLKIRSTKLEDSAMYFCASNSGTYNEQFFGPGTRLTVL.

This rearrangement joins TRBV7-2 to TRBJ2-7, with D uncertain. The CDR3 loop spans 14 amino acids. V lost 1 base and J 2 bases, leaving 9 bases between the germline ends. Germline CDR1 is SGHTA and CDR2 is FQGNSA. The CDR3 sequence is CASSLVDFTYEQYF. The DNA of the CDR3 is TGTGCCAGCAGCTTAGTGGATTTCACCTACGAGCAGTACTTC.

This clonotype occurred many times. The gene calls are TRBV10-3 and TRBJ2-5; the D gene could be TRBD1 or TRBD2 (5 bases each). Germline values: CDR1 ENHRY, CDR2 SYGVKD. V lost 6 bases and J 0 bases, leaving 8 bases between the germline ends. CDR3 length: 13 residues. In DNA, the CDR3 is TGTGCCATCAGGGAGGACAACCAAGAGACCCAGTACTTC. Protein: CAIREDNQETQYF.

V is TRBV15 and J is TRBJ2-3; D tentatively reads TRBD1 or TRBD2 (5 bases each). V gave up 3 bases and J gave up 4 bases, with 17 bases separating them. Germline lookup yields CDR1 LNHNV and CDR2 YYDKDF (reference sequence). This CDR3 comprises 16 residues. CDR3 bases: TGTGCCACCAGCAGTCGCCAACTAGGGGAATCAGATACGCAGTATTTT. As protein: CATSSRQLGESDTQYF. The full variable domain, completed using reference TRBV15 and TRBJ2-3, is DAMVIQNPRYQVTQFGKPVTLSCSQTLNHNVMYWYQQKSSQAPKLLFHYYDKDFNNEADTPDNFQSRRPNTSFCFLDIRSPGLGDTAMYLCATSSRQLGESDTQYFGPGTRLTVL.

The rearrangement links TRBV29-1 to TRBJ2-7; D is ambiguous. The end of the DNA fits TRBJ2-5 better, so the J call may be wrong. The CDR3 runs 11 residues. CDR1 and CDR2 from the germline V gene are SQVTM and ANQGSEA. CDR3 region: CSAKPKETQYF. Written as DNA, the CDR3 is TGCAGCGCGAAACCCAAGGAGACCCAGTACTTC.

The chain is built from TRBV7-2 and TRBJ2-3; perhaps D is TRBD1 or TRBD2 (6 bases each). The germline V gene has CDR1 SGHTA and CDR2 FQGNSA. The length of the CDR3 is 15 residues. Trimming pared 6 bases from V and 5 bases from J, leaving 18 bases between. The CDR3 spells CASSPLGGGGDTQYF. The CDR3 nucleotides read TGTGCCAGCAGTCCCCTTGGCGGAGGGGGAGATACGCAGTATTTT.

V usage is TRBV12-3 or TRBV12-4 and J usage is TRBJ2-5, with 8 bases aligning to TRBD2. The CDR3 is made up of 13 amino acids. V shed 3 bases, J shed 6 bases, and the junction held 3 bases outside the gene matches. The chain's CDR3 is CASSLSGSKTQYF. The CDR3 region has the DNA TGTGCCAGCAGTTTGAGCGGGAGCAAGACCCAGTACTTC.

The V gene is TRBV20-1, the J gene TRBJ2-3, with 13 bases matching TRBD2. Germline CDR1 reads DFQATT; CDR2 reads SNEGSKA (reference sequence). This CDR3 has 21 residues. V gave up 0 bases and J gave up 3 bases; unmatched junction bases: 18. The CDR3 region has the DNA TGCAGTGCTAGAGATGACGCCCGGACTAGCGGGAGTCTCATGGATACAGATACGCAGTATTTT. Its protein is CSARDDARTSGSLMDTDTQYF.

The chain combines TRBV10-3 with TRBJ2-7; the match to TRBD1 covers 8 bases. The CDR3 runs to 15 residues. The germline gives CDR1 ENHRY, CDR2 SYGVKD. V dropped 6 bases and J dropped 4; count of bases not matched to a gene: 11. The CDR3 sequence: CAIRDGQGGRYEQYF. The CDR3 DNA reads TGTGCCATCAGGGACGGACAGGGAGGAAGGTACGAGCAGTACTTC.

The genes are TRBV28 and TRBJ2-7, with D maybe TRBD2 (5 bases). Germline CDR1 and CDR2: MDHEN and SYDVKM. The CDR3 runs to 16 residues. Trimming left V 3 bases short and J 0 bases short, with 15 bases between. The CDR3 sequence: CASSFSGVQRSYEQYF. The CDR3 DNA reads as TGTGCCAGCAGTTTTTCCGGGGTCCAACGCTCCTACGAGCAGTACTTC.

This clonotype was counted only a few times. In DNA form, the CDR3 reads TGTGCCAGCAGTTTAGGACGGGGGTCCGAGCAGTACTTC. This translates into CASSLGRGSEQYF. The V call is TRBV12-3 or TRBV12-4, the J call TRBJ2-7, with D possibly matching TRBD2 (6 bases). The CDR3 length is 13 residues. V was clipped by 1 base and J by 6 bases, with 10 bases between them.

The chain carries TRBV21-1 and TRBJ1-1. TRBV21-1 is recorded as a pseudogene. The CDR3 consists of 14 residues. CDR3 bases: TGTGCCCGAAAACCCAGGGAGGGATACACTGAAGCTTTCTTT. Encoded protein: CARKPREGYTEAFF.